The entry below gives a single T cell receptor beta chain sequence along with its context. Germline V gives CDR1 LNHDA, CDR2 SQIVND (reference sequence). The germline V and J ends were trimmed by 5 bases and 5 bases, with 10 bases remaining between them. The CDR3 consists of 13 residues. This record belongs to a study of OX40 agonist ivuxolimab in advanced cancers. The overall study: The treatment was a fully human IgG2 OX40 agonist, ivuxolimab. Patients got intravenous ivuxolimab at 0.01 to 10 mg/kg every 2 weeks. A history of anti-PD-1, anti-PD-L1 or anti-CTLA-4 therapy was acceptable, and approximately 40% had some.

Assay used: immunoSEQ multiplex PCR; TCRdb lists only in-frame clones, some missing. The data show around 33,000 clones, roughly nine tenths seen once. This sequence was found in an adult with an advanced solid tumor such as melanoma, head and neck, liver or kidney cancer. Sample: CD4+ or CD8+ T cells sorted from blood, taken in a trial of the OX40 agonist ivuxolimab. This rearrangement joins TRBV19 to TRBJ1-5; no clear D gene. The CDR3 nucleotides read TGTGCCAGTAGTCTCCCTTGGGATCAGCCCCAGCATTTT. Amino acid sequence: CASSLPWDQPQHF.